These T cell receptor beta chains were read from a single sample in a study of blood T cell repertoires in COVID-19. Clones were sequenced by immunoSEQ multiplex PCR, and TCRdb holds only the in-frame ones, with some missing. The repertoire consists of a few hundred thousand clones, with 85% to 90% occurring once and the leading ten covering 3.5% to 5%. Sequences were obtained from peripheral blood. These receptors were obtained from a man between 45 and 60 years old with acute or convalescent COVID-19. Each CDR3 is given with its conserved first and last residue. Fields, in order: clone size, V gene, D gene, J gene, CDR3 protein, CDR3 DNA. The D gene is left open where the match is weak. The size field is filled for only some rows; it gives once, few, many or a size class.

size: NA
V: TRBV6-1
D: NA
J: TRBJ2-3
CDR3: CASSEGHRITDTQYF
DNA: TGTGCCAGCAGTGAGGGCCATCGGATCACAGATACGCAGTATTTT

size: NA
V: TRBV20-1
D: NA
J: TRBJ1-2
CDR3: CSASPGANYGYTF
DNA: TGCAGTGCTAGTCCAGGGGCGAACTATGGCTACACCTTC

size: once
V: TRBV5-5
D: NA
J: TRBJ1-2
CDR3: CASSLASGGSSYGYTF
DNA: TGTGCCAGCAGCTTGGCATCGGGGGGTTCTTCATATGGCTACACCTTC

size: NA
V: TRBV20-1
D: NA
J: TRBJ2-7
CDR3: CSARSGVEQYF
DNA: TGCAGTGCTAGATCCGGGGTTGAGCAGTACTTC

size: NA
V: TRBV7-9
D: NA
J: TRBJ1-5
CDR3: CASSFSGRGWNQPQHF
DNA: TGTGCCAGCAGCTTCAGTGGGCGGGGTTGGAATCAGCCCCAGCATTTT

size: NA
V: TRBV30
D: NA
J: TRBJ1-4
CDR3: CAWSVQAAEKLFF
DNA: TGTGCCTGGAGTGTACAGGCGGCTGAAAAACTGTTTTTT

size: few
V: TRBV7-6
D: NA
J: TRBJ2-7
CDR3: CASSLSWAGDYEQYF
DNA: TGTGCCAGCAGCTTAAGTTGGGCAGGGGACTACGAGCAGTACTTC

size: NA
V: TRBV5-1
D: NA
J: TRBJ2-1
CDR3: CASSLAGRVNEQFF
DNA: TGCGCCAGCAGCTTGGCGGGCAGGGTTAATGAGCAGTTCTTC

size: NA
V: TRBV7-9
D: NA
J: TRBJ2-1
CDR3: CASSDGGKNYNEQFF
DNA: TGTGCCAGCAGCGATGGGGGGAAGAACTACAATGAGCAGTTCTTC

size: NA
V: TRBV5-4
D: NA
J: TRBJ1-3
CDR3: CASSLGTASGNTIYF
DNA: TGTGCCAGCAGCTTGGGGACAGCCTCTGGAAACACCATATATTTT

size: NA
V: TRBV2
D: NA
J: TRBJ2-7
CDR3: CASSARTPRTYEQYF
DNA: TGTGCCAGCAGTGCGCGGACACCGAGAACCTACGAGCAGTACTTC

size: NA
V: TRBV18
D: TRBD1
J: TRBJ1-5
CDR3: CASSRTGSGPNQPQHF
DNA: TGTGCCAGCTCACGGACAGGGTCGGGGCCCAATCAGCCCCAGCATTTT

size: NA
V: TRBV7-3
D: NA
J: TRBJ1-1
CDR3: CASSPQGLTEAFF
DNA: TGTGCCAGCAGTCCACAGGGCCTCACTGAAGCTTTCTTT

size: NA
V: TRBV3-1/TRBV3-2
D: TRBD1
J: TRBJ1-1
CDR3: CASSQYRTGGIYTEAFF
DNA: TGTGCCAGCAGCCAATACAGAACAGGGGGCATTTACACTGAAGCTTTCTTT

size: NA
V: TRBV4-1
D: NA
J: TRBJ1-6
CDR3: CASSQGPLGLNSPLHF
DNA: TGCGCCAGCAGCCAAGGCCCCCTGGGCCTGAATTCACCCCTCCACTTT

size: NA
V: TRBV5-1
D: TRBD1
J: TRBJ1-1
CDR3: CASSLTGGTEAFF
DNA: TGCGCCAGCAGTCTAACAGGGGGCACTGAAGCTTTCTTT

size: NA
V: TRBV3-1/TRBV3-2
D: NA
J: TRBJ1-3
CDR3: CASSQRSSGNTIYF
DNA: TGTGCCAGCAGCCAACGGAGCTCTGGAAACACCATATATTTT

size: few
V: TRBV7-6
D: TRBD1
J: TRBJ1-1
CDR3: CASSPGTATPNTEAFF
DNA: TGTGCCAGCAGCCCGGGGACAGCGACTCCGAACACTGAAGCTTTCTTT